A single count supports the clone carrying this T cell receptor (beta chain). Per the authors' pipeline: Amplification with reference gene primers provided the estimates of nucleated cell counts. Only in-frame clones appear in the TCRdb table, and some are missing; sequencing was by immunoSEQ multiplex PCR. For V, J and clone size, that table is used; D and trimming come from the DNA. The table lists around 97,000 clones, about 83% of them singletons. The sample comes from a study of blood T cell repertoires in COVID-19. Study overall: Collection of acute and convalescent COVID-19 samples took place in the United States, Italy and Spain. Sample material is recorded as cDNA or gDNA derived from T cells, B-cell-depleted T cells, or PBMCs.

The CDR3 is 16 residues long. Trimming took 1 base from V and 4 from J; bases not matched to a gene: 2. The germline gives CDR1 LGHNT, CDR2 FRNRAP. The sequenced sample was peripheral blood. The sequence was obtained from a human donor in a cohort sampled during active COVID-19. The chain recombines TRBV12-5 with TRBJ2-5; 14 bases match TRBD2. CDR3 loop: CASGLGGTSGRETQYF. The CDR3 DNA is TGTGCTAGTGGTTTGGGAGGGACTAGCGGGAGAGAGACCCAGTACTTC.